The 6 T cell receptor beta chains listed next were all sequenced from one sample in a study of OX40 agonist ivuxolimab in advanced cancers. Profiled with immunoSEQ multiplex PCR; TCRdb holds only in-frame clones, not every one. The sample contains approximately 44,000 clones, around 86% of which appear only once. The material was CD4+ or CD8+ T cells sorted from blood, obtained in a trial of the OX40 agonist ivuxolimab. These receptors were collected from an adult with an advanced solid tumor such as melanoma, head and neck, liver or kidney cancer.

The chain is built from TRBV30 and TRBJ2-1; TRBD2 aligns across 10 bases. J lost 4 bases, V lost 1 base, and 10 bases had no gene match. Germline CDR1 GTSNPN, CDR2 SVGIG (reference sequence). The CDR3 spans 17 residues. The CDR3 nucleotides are TGTGCCTGGAGTGGTCTAGCGGGGGCAAGAAATTACAATGAGCAGTTCTTC. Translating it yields CAWSGLAGARNYNEQFF.

The CDR3 DNA reads as TGTGCCAGCAAGGGACTAGCGGGAACCCAGTACTTC. Translation gives CASKGLAGTQYF. V and J are TRBV28 and TRBJ2-5; 13 nucleotides align to TRBD2. The CDR3 consists of 12 residues. The germline CDR1 and CDR2 sequences are MDHEN and SYDVKM. The junction had 1 base not matched to a gene; V was cut back by 7 bases and J by 8 bases.

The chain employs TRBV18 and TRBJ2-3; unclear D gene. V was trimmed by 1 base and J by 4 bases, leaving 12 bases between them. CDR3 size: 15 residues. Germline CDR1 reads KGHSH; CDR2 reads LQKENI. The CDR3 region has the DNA TGTGCCAGCTCACCACGGGTAAAGGAAGCAGATACGCAGTATTTT. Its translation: CASSPRVKEADTQYF.

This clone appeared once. Here the CDR3 DNA reads TGTGCCAGTAGTATAAGGGCCGAGTGGACTGAAGCTTTCTTT. It translates to CASSIRAEWTEAFF. The V call is TRBV19, the J call TRBJ1-1; D remains ambiguous. This CDR3 is 14 amino acids long. V lost 2 bases, J lost 5 bases, and 12 bases lay in between. The germline gives CDR1 LNHDA, CDR2 SQIVND (reference sequence).

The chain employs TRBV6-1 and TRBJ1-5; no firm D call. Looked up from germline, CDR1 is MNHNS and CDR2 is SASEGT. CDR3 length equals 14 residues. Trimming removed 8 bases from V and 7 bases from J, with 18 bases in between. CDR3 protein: CASDETGQTQPQHF. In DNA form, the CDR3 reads TGTGCCAGCGACGAGACCGGGCAAACACAGCCCCAGCATTTT.

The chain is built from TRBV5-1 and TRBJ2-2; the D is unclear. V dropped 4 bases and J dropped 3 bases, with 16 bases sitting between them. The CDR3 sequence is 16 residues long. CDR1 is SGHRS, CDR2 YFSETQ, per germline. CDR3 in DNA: TGCGCCAGCAGCCCGCTCACCGACGGAGACACCGGGGAGCTGTTTTTT. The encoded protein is CASSPLTDGDTGELFF.